The next 11 T cell receptor beta chains were all read from a single sample in a study of CD8+ T cells in alopecia areata. Treatment noted: oral pan-JAK inhibitor, 5-10 mg twice daily. cDNA reverse transcribed from extracted RNA served as the sequencing template. TCRdb's copy holds only in-frame clones and misses some; the assay was immunoSEQ multiplex PCR. The table shows 200,000 to 250,000 clones, with roughly 56% occurring only once. Source: CD4+ T cells sorted from blood, taken at week 4, from a patient treated with tofacitinib. Receptors were obtained from a human donor with alopecia areata.

The chain carries TRBV18 and TRBJ2-5; D call uncertain. Trimming shortened V by 3 bases and J by 2 bases, and 7 bases separated the two germline ends. CDR3 length equals 13 residues. Germline V gene lookup returns CDR1 KGHSH and CDR2 LQKENI. The CDR3 here is CASSPLMQETQYF. CDR3 in DNA: TGTGCCAGCTCACCCCTCATGCAAGAGACCCAGTACTTC. Drawing the rest from reference TRBV18 and TRBJ2-5, the complete variable domain is NAGVMQNPRHLVRRRGQEARLRCSPMKGHSHVYWYRQLPEEGLKFMVYLQKENIIDESGMPKERFSAEFPKEGPSILRIQQVVRGDSAAYFCASSPLMQETQYFGPGTRLLVL.

This sequence joins TRBV10-3 and TRBJ2-1; possible D gene TRBD1, 6 bases. CDR1 ENHRY and CDR2 SYGVKD come from the germline V gene. The CDR3 runs to 14 residues. V dropped 6 bases and J dropped 0 bases, with 9 bases sitting between them. CDR3 sequence (DNA): TGTGCCATCAGACAGGGTGGCTCCTACAATGAGCAGTTCTTC. It yields the protein CAIRQGGSYNEQFF.

The chain is built from TRBV15 and TRBJ1-2; D possibly corresponds to TRBD1 (5 bases). The V gene's germline CDR1 is LNHNV and CDR2 YYDKDF (reference sequence). The V end was cut by 8 bases, the J end by 7 bases, with 14 bases between. This CDR3 comprises 12 residues. The CDR3 loop reads CATWRGRSGYTF. For the CDR3, the DNA is TGTGCCACCTGGAGGGGACGGAGTGGCTACACCTTC.

The gene calls are TRBV9 and TRBJ1-1; no definite D call. Germline V gene data show CDR1 as SGDLS and CDR2 as YYNGEE. The CDR3 has 14 amino acids. V was trimmed by 7 bases and J by 2 bases, leaving 15 bases between them. The CDR3 here is CASARAAANTEAFF. The CDR3, as DNA: TGTGCCAGCGCCCGGGCAGCCGCTAACACTGAAGCTTTCTTT.

The CDR3 DNA follows: TGTGCCAGCAGTGAAAGTCTGGGGAATGAAGCTTTCTTT. Amino acid sequence: CASSESLGNEAFF. This chain links TRBV2 with TRBJ1-1; D gene ambiguous. CDR1 is SNHLY and CDR2 is FYNNEI in the germline V gene. The CDR3 length is 13 residues. The V end lost 2 bases, the J end lost 7 bases, and 11 bases lay between the germline ends. The full variable domain, with the rest looked up from reference TRBV2 and TRBJ1-1, is EPEVTQTPSHQVTQMGQEVILRCVPISNHLYFYWYRQILGQKVEFLVSFYNNEISEKSEIFDDQFSVERPDGSNFTLKIRSTKLEDSAMYFCASSESLGNEAFFGQGTRLTVV.

In the case of this clone: A junction boundary mismatches the germline segment, possibly from a read error. J is TRBJ2-5 and V is TRBV29-1, with D possibly TRBD1 on 5 matching bases. Per the germline V gene, CDR1 is SQVTM and CDR2 is ANQGSEA. CDR3 length: 14 amino acids. In DNA, the CDR3 is TGCAGCGTTCAAGACAGACCTTTCCAAGAGACCCAGTACTTC. Protein: CSVQDRPFQETQYF.

The chain has TRBV11-3 and TRBJ2-3; D gene unclear. The CDR3 covers 13 residues. CDR1 is SGHNT, CDR2 YENEEA, per germline. The germline V and J ends were trimmed by 5 bases and 8 bases, with 14 bases remaining between them. The CDR3 loop is CASSPSDSGTQYF. As DNA, the CDR3 is TGTGCCAGCAGCCCCTCTGACTCGGGTACGCAGTATTTT.

This clone has more than one count but fewer than ten. This chain uses TRBV5-1 with TRBJ1-2, with no clear D. This CDR3 is 13 amino acids long. Germline loops: CDR1 SGHRS, CDR2 YFSETQ. V lost 0 bases to trimming and J lost 4 bases, with 7 bases between them. CDR3 sequence (DNA): TGCGCCAGCAGCTTGGGACATCTCTATGGCTACACCTTC. Translated: CASSLGHLYGYTF.

This rearrangement joins TRBV29-1 to TRBJ1-4, with no clear D. The CDR3 has 12 amino acids. In germline, CDR1 is SQVTM, CDR2 ANQGSEA. The V end lost 7 bases, the J end lost 2 bases, and 8 bases lay between the germline ends. This CDR3 is CSAVGTNEKLFF. The CDR3, as DNA: TGCAGCGCGGTTGGGACTAATGAAAAACTGTTTTTT.

This chain's CDR3 is CASRGGHNEQFF. DNA of the CDR3: TGTGCCAGCAGAGGGGGTCACAATGAGCAGTTCTTC. The genes are TRBV2 and TRBJ2-1, with D possibly matching TRBD1 (6 bases). The germline V and J ends were trimmed by 6 bases and 5 bases, with 8 bases remaining between them. Per the germline V gene, CDR1 is SNHLY and CDR2 is FYNNEI. The CDR3 loop spans 12 amino acids. Looking up the rest from reference TRBV2 and TRBJ2-1 gives the full variable domain: EPEVTQTPSHQVTQMGQEVILRCVPISNHLYFYWYRQILGQKVEFLVSFYNNEISEKSEIFDDQFSVERPDGSNFTLKIRSTKLEDSAMYFCASRGGHNEQFFGPGTRLTVL.

This clone was observed a handful of times. The chain employs TRBV9 and TRBJ1-4; D unresolved. Trimming pared 2 bases from V and 0 bases from J, leaving 5 bases between. The CDR3 runs to 14 residues. Germline assignment: CDR1 SGDLS and CDR2 YYNGEE. The CDR3 nucleotides are TGTGCCAGCAGCGTCGACTCAACTAATGAAAAACTGTTTTTT. It translates to CASSVDSTNEKLFF.